This T cell receptor (beta chain) was identified during a study of T cell responses to AZD1222 COVID-19 vaccine. As for this clone: Its antigen is not identified.

Study-level points and caveats: Dominant CD4 TCR responses targeted spike regions 160-218 and 743-854. Baseline seropositivity characterized only a handful of AZD1222 recipients. Close to half of spike-specific TCRs reportedly recognize unmutated variant regions.

Profiled with immunoSEQ multiplex PCR; TCRdb holds only in-frame clones, not every one. Altogether 100,000 to 130,000 clones are present, about 90% being singletons, with the ten largest covering 4.5% to 5.5%. Per germline, CDR1 MDHEN and CDR2 SYDVKM. The CDR3 extends over 15 amino acids. V lost 8 bases and J lost 10; bases outside the gene matches: 12. The specimen was peripheral blood, collected 28 days after the second AZD1222 dose. This receptor was taken from an adult who received the AZD1222 COVID-19 vaccine. This sequence joins TRBV28 and TRBJ2-1, with 12 positions matching TRBD2. The DNA of the CDR3 is TGTGCCAGCGGACTAACTAGCGGGGGGACTTCCGAGCAGTTCTTC. It codes for CASGLTSGGTSEQFF. The full variable domain, with the rest looked up from reference TRBV28 and TRBJ2-1, is DVKVTQSSRYLVKRTGEKVFLECVQDMDHENMFWYRQDPGLGLRLIYFSYDVKMKEKGDIPEGYSVSREKKERFSLILESASTNQTSMYLCASGLTSGGTSEQFFGPGTRLTVL.